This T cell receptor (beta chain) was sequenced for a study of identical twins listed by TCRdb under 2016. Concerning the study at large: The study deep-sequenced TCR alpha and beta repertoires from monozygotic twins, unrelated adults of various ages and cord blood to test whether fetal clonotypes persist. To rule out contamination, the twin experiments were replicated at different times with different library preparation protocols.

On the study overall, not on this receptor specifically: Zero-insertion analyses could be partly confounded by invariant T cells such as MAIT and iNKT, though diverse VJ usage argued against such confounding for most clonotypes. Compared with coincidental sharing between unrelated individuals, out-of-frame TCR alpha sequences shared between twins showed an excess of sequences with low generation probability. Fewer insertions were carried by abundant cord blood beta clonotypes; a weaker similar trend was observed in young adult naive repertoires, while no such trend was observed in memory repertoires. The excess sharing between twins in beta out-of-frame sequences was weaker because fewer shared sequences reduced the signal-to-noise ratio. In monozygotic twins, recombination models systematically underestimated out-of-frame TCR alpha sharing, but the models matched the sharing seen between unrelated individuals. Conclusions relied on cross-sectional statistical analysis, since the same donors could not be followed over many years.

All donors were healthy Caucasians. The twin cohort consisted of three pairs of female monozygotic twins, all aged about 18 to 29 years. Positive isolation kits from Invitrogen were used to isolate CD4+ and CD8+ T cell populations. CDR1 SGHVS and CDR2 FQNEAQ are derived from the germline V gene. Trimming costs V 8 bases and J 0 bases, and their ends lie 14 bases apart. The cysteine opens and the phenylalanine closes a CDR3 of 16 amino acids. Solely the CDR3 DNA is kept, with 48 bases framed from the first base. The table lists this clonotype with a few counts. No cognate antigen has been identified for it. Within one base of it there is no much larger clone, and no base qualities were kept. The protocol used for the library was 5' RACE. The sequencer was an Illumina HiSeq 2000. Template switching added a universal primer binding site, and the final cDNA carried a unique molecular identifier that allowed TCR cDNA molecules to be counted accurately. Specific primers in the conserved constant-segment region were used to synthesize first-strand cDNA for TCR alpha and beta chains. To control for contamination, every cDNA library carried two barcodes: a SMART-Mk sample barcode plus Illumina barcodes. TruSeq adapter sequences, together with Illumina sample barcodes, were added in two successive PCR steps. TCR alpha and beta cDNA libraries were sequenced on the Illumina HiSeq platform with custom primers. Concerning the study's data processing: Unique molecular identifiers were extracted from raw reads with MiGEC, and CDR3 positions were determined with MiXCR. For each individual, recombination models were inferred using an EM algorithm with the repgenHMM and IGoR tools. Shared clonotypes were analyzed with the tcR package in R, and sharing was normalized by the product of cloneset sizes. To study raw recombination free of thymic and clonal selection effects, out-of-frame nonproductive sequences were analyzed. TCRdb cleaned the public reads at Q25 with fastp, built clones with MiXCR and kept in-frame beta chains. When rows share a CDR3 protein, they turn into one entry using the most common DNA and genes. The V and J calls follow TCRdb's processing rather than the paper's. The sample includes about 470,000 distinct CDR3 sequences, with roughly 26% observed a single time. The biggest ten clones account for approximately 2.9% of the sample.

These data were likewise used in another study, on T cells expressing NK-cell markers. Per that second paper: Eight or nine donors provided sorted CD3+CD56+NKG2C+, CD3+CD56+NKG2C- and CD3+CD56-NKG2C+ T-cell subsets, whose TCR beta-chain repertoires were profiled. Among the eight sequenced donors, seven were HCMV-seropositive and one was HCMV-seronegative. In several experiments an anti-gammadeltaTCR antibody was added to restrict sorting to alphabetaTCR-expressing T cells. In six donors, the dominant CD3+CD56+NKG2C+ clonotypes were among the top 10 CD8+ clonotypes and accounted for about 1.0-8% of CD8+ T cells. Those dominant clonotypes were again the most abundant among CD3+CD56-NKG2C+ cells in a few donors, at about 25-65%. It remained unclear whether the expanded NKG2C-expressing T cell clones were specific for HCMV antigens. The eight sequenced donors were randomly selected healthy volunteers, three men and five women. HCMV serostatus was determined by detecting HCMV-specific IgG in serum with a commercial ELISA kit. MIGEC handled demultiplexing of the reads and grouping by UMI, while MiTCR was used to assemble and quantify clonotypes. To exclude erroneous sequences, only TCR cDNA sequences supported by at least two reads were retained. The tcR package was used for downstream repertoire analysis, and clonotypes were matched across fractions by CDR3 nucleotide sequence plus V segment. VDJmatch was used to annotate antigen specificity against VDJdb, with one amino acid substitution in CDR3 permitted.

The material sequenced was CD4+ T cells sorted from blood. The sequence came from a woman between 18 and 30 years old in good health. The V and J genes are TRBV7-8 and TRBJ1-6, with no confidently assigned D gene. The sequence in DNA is TGTGCCAGCCTCCTCACCCCGAGCTCCTATAATTCACCCCTCCACTTT. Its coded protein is CASLLTPSSYNSPLHF.